One and the same sample provided the 17 T cell receptor beta chains below, sequenced in a study of identical twins. TCRdb used MiXCR to reprocess the 5' RACE reads, holding one entry per CDR3 protein. The table has 640,000 or so distinct CDR3 sequences, 6.1% seen once; the top ten hold around 1.9%. The source material was naive T cells sorted from blood. These receptors were collected from a man between 18 and 35 years old in good health.

The chain links TRBV6-1 to TRBJ2-5; TRBD2 aligns across 8 bases. Trimming cost V 8 bases and J 7 bases; bases outside gene matches: 12. The CDR3 length is 14 residues. Germline V gene sequence: CDR1 MNHNS, CDR2 SASEGT. CDR3 sequence: CASLGTGGGLTQYF. Here the CDR3 DNA reads TGTGCCAGCCTCGGGACGGGAGGGGGGTTGACCCAGTACTTC.

This clonotype was detected many times. The rearrangement uses TRBV29-1 and TRBJ2-7, with 7 bases matching TRBD1. CDR3 length: 11 amino acids. CDR1 and CDR2 from the germline V gene are SQVTM and ANQGSEA. Trimming at V came to 5 bases and at J to 2 bases, leaving 0 bases not matched to a gene. The CDR3 DNA is TGCAGCGTTCAGGGGGCCTACGAGCAGTACTTC. This codes for CSVQGAYEQYF.

The rearrangement uses TRBV29-1 and TRBJ2-4, with D perhaps matching TRBD1 (6 bases). Trimming cost V 7 bases and J 6 bases, with 10 bases left between them. Looked up from germline, CDR1 is SQVTM and CDR2 is ANQGSEA. The CDR3 covers 11 residues. This CDR3 reads CSAATGNIQYF. Written as DNA, the CDR3 is TGCAGCGCCGCGACAGGAAACATTCAGTACTTC.

This clonotype was seen many times. The rearrangement links TRBV5-1 to TRBJ2-1; 8 bases line up with TRBD2. The CDR3 consists of 15 residues. Germline loops: CDR1 SGHRS, CDR2 YFSETQ. V was pared by 1 base and J by 9 bases, with 9 bases of the junction left unmatched. The CDR3 sequence is CASSLSASGLPEQFF. The CDR3 DNA reads TGCGCCAGCAGCTTGTCGGCTAGCGGGCTACCTGAGCAGTTCTTC.

The table lists this clonotype with many counts. The chain employs TRBV4-1 and TRBJ1-1, with 11 bases that match TRBD1. This CDR3 spans 16 amino acids. V shed 2 bases and J 2 bases; nucleotides not matched to a gene: 4. CDR1 is MGHRA, CDR2 YSYEKL, per germline. CDR3 sequence reads: CASSQTGQGANTEAFF. CDR3 bases: TGCGCCAGCAGCCAAACTGGACAGGGGGCTAACACTGAAGCTTTCTTT.

This clonotype was seen ten or more times. The rearrangement joins TRBV5-6 to TRBJ1-2; D is unresolved. The germline gives CDR1 SGHDT, CDR2 YYEEEE. CDR3 length equals 12 residues. Trimming took 1 base from V and 4 from J, leaving 5 bases between them. The CDR3 nucleotides read TGTGCCAGCAGCTTGATGAGCTATGGCTACACCTTC. Its translation is CASSLMSYGYTF.

This clonotype was picked up a small number of times. The genes are TRBV10-3 and TRBJ1-1; TRBD1 agrees at 7 bases. Germline-derived CDR1 and CDR2 are ENHRY and SYGVKD. With 6 bases clipped from V and 6 bases from J, the junction kept 7 bases outside the gene matches. This CDR3 contains 13 residues. The CDR3 bases are TGTGCCATCAGCGGAAGACAGGGTGCTGAAGCTTTCTTT. Translated: CAISGRQGAEAFF.

This clonotype was counted ten times or more. The gene calls are TRBV9 and TRBJ2-7, with a tentative D call TRBD1 (5 bases). Per the germline V gene, CDR1 is SGDLS and CDR2 is YYNGEE. Trimming took 4 bases from V and 3 from J, leaving 14 bases between them. The CDR3 sequence is 14 residues long. For the CDR3, the DNA is TGTGCCAGCAGCCTGACAGCTGGTGGCTACGAGCAGTACTTC. This gives the protein CASSLTAGGYEQYF. Together with reference TRBV9 and TRBJ2-7, the CDR3 gives the full variable domain: DSGVTQTPKHLITATGQRVTLRCSPRSGDLSVYWYQQSLDQGLQFLIQYYNGEERAKGNILERFSAQQFPDLHSELNLSSLELGDSALYFCASSLTAGGYEQYFGPGTRLTVT.

This clonotype was counted between two and nine times. The chain combines TRBV5-1 with TRBJ1-4; possible D gene TRBD1, 5 bases. The CDR3 is made up of 16 amino acids. Germline CDR1 reads SGHRS; CDR2 reads YFSETQ. V lost 0 bases, J lost 0 bases, and 9 bases lay in between. The CDR3 DNA is TGCGCCAGCAGCTTGGCCGGGACCTCAACTAATGAAAAACTGTTTTTT. It encodes CASSLAGTSTNEKLFF. The full variable domain, its missing parts supplied by reference TRBV5-1 and TRBJ1-4, is KAGVTQTPRYLIKTRGQQVTLSCSPISGHRSVSWYQQTPGQGLQFLFEYFSETQRNKGNFPGRFSGRQFSNSRSEMNVSTLELGDSALYLCASSLAGTSTNEKLFFGSGTQLSVL.

Ten or more counts support this clonotype. The chain recombines TRBV18 with TRBJ2-5; D is possibly TRBD1 (5 bases). The germline V and J ends were trimmed by 8 bases and 5 bases, with 15 bases remaining between them. In germline, CDR1 is KGHSH, CDR2 LQKENI. This CDR3 contains 13 residues. The CDR3 is CASSPPGQETQYF. The CDR3 bases are TGTGCCAGCAGCCCACCAGGGCAGGAGACCCAGTACTTC.

This clonotype showed up just a few times. The chain carries TRBV7-9 and TRBJ2-1, with 8 bases lining up with TRBD2. This CDR3 is 14 amino acids long. Germline CDR1 and CDR2: SEHNR and FQNEAQ (reference sequence). V shed 4 bases and J 4 bases; nucleotides not matched to a gene: 3. The CDR3 coding sequence is TGTGCCAGCAGCTCGATAGCGGGATACAATGAGCAGTTCTTC. Translating it yields CASSSIAGYNEQFF.

The table lists this clonotype with a few counts. V and J are TRBV19 and TRBJ2-1; D is ambiguous. The CDR3 contains 12 residues. V was pared by 7 bases and J by 5 bases, with 9 bases between. Germline-derived CDR1 and CDR2 are LNHDA and SQIVND (reference sequence). CDR3 in amino acids: CASKLGHNEQFF. The CDR3 DNA reads as TGTGCCAGTAAGCTCGGCCACAATGAGCAGTTCTTC.

This clonotype occurred many times. This CDR3 reads CASTPPRAGPDTQYF. DNA of the CDR3: TGTGCCAGCACCCCACCGCGGGCAGGGCCAGATACGCAGTATTTT. The chain combines TRBV7-2 with TRBJ2-3; D is possibly TRBD1 or TRBD2 (5 bases each). The germline V gene has CDR1 SGHTA and CDR2 FQGNSA. There are 15 residues in the CDR3. Trimming took off 7 bases at V and 4 bases at J, with 18 bases between the two ends.

The genes are TRBV18 and TRBJ2-1; a weak D match, TRBD1 (5 bases). Germline loops: CDR1 KGHSH, CDR2 LQKENI. The length of the CDR3 is 14 residues. Between the trimmed V and J ends, which lost 1 base and 8 bases, there was a span of 12 bases. The CDR3 nucleotides read TGTGCCAGCTCACCACTTGTTTCCAGGGATGAGCAGTTCTTC. Its protein is CASSPLVSRDEQFF. Drawing the rest from reference TRBV18 and TRBJ2-1, the complete variable domain is NAGVMQNPRHLVRRRGQEARLRCSPMKGHSHVYWYRQLPEEGLKFMVYLQKENIIDESGMPKERFSAEFPKEGPSILRIQQVVRGDSAAYFCASSPLVSRDEQFFGPGTRLTVL.

This clonotype turned up a few times. The rearrangement links TRBV10-2 to TRBJ2-1, with no clear D. Between the trimmed V and J ends, which lost 5 bases and 2 bases, there was a span of 13 bases. CDR1 is WSHSY and CDR2 is SAAADI in the germline V gene. CDR3 length equals 15 residues. The CDR3 sequence is CASSSRTSAYNEQFF. The CDR3 DNA reads TGCGCCAGCAGTAGTCGGACGAGTGCCTACAATGAGCAGTTCTTC.

This clonotype was counted ten times or more. The rearrangement uses TRBV12-3 or TRBV12-4 and TRBJ2-2; D is undetermined. Between the trimmed V and J ends, which lost 7 bases and 11 bases, there was a span of 17 bases. This CDR3 is 13 amino acids long. The CDR3 DNA reads TGTGCCAGCAAAACACCTACTTATAGAGAGCTGTTTTTT. It is translated as CASKTPTYRELFF.

Many counts were recorded for this clonotype. CDR3 in DNA: TGTGCCAGCAGTATCGAAGGGGCCTCCTACGAGCAGTACTTC. It specifies CASSIEGASYEQYF. The V and J genes are TRBV6-5 and TRBJ2-7, with a weak D call TRBD1 (5 bases). Per germline, CDR1 MNHEY and CDR2 SVGAGI. This CDR3 region has 14 residues. V lost 5 bases and J 0 bases, leaving 11 bases between the germline ends.